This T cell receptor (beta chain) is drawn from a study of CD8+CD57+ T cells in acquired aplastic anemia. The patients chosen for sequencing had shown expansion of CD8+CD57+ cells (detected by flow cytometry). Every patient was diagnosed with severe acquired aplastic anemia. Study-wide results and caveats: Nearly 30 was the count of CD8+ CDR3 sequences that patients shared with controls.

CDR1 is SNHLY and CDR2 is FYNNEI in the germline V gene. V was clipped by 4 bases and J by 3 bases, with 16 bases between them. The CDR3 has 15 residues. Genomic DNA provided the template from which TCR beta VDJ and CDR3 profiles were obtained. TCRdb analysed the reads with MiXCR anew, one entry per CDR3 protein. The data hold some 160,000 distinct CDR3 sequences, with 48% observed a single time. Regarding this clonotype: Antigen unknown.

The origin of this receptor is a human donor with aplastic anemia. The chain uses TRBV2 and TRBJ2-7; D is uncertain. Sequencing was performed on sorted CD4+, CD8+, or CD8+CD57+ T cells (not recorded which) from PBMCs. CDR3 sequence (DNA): TGTGCCAGCAGTGCACTAAGGCAGTATTACTACGAGCAGTACTTC. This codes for CASSALRQYYYEQYF.